This TCR beta chain was captured in a study of response to subunit inactivated influenza vaccine. Comments on this clonotype: What it recognizes is unknown.

V was cut by 1 base and J by 0 bases, with 9 bases left in between. The CDR3 runs 15 residues. Regarding the study as a whole: That few new T cells are recruited by each seasonal influenza vaccination was the authors' suggestion.

MiXCR was run by TCRdb on the RT-PCR reads, yielding one entry per CDR3 protein. Of approximately 520,000 distinct CDR3 sequences in the sample, about 15% were seen once. This chain links TRBV12-3 or TRBV12-4 with TRBJ2-5, with no clear D. The receptor was derived from a man between 50 and 75 years old who received an inactivated influenza vaccine. Sample: CD4+ T cells sorted from PBMCs, taken about 24 months after vaccination. The CDR3 DNA follows: TGTGCCAGCAGTTTAGTCGGTCGGAACCAAGAGACCCAGTACTTC. It codes for CASSLVGRNQETQYF.